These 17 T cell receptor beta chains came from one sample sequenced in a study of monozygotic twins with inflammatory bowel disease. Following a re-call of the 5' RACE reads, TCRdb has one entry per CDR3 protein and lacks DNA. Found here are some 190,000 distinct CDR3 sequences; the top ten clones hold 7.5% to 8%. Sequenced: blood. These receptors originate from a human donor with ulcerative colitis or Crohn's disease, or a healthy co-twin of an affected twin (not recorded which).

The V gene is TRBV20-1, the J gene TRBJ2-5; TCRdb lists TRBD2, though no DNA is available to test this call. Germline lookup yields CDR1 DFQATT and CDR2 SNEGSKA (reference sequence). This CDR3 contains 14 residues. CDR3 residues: CSAREGEGLETQYF.

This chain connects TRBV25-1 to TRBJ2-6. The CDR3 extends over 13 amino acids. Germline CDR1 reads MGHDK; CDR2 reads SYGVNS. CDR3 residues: CASSVSGANVLTF.

This chain's CDR3 is CASSDGRQGVGNTIYF. This chain connects TRBV9 to TRBJ1-3; TCRdb reports TRBD1, a call that lacks DNA to check it against. CDR1 and CDR2 from the germline V gene are SGDLS and YYNGEE. This CDR3 spans 16 amino acids.

CDR3 in amino acids: CASSGGEGTEAFF. The chain is built from TRBV12-3 or TRBV12-4 and TRBJ1-1; without DNA, the TCRdb call of TRBD1 cannot be checked. This CDR3 spans 13 amino acids.

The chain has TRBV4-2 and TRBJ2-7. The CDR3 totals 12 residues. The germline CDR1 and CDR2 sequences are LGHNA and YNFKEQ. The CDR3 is CASSQDRYEQYF.

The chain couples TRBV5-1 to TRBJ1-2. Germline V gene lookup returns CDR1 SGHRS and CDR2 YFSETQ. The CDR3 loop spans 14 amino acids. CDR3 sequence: CASSLGGPSYGYTF.

The CDR3 region is CSASSRSTEAFF. The chain employs TRBV20-1 and TRBJ1-1. Germline V gene lookup returns CDR1 DFQATT and CDR2 SNEGSKA (reference sequence). CDR3 length: 12 amino acids.

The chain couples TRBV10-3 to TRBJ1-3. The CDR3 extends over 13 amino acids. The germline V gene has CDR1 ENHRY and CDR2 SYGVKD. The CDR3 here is CAIRTSSGNTIYF.

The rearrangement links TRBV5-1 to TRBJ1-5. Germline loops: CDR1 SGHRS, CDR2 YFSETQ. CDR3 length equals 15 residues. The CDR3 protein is CASSLDGTGNQPQHF.

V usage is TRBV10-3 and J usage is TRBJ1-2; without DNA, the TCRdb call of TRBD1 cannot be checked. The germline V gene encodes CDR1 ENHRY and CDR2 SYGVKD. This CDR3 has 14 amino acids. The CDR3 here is CAISEGDVNYGYTF.

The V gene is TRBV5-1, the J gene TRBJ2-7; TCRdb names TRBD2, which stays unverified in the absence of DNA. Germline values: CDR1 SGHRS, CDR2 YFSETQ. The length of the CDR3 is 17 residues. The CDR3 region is CASSLGGSSGGFYEQYF.

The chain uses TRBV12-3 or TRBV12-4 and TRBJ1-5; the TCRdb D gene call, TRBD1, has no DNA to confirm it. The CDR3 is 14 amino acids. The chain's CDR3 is CASRPQGGEQPQHF.

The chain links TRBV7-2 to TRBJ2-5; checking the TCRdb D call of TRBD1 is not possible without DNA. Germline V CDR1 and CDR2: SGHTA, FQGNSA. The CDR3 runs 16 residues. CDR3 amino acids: CASSPRQWIVQETQYF.

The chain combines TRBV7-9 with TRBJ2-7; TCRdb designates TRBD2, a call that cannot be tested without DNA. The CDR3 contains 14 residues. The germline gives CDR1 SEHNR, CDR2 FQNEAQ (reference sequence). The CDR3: CASSLAFKEGQQYF.

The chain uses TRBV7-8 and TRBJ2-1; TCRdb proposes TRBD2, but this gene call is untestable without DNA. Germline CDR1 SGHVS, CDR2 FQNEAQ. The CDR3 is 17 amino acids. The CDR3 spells CASSSTRTSGGHNEQFF.

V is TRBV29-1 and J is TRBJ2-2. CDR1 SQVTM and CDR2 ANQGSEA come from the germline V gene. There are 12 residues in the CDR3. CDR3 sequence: CSVETISGELFF.

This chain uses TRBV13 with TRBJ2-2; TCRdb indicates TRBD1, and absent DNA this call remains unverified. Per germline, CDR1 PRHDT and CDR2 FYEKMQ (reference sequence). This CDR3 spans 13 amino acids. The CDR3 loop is CASSRGVDGELFF.